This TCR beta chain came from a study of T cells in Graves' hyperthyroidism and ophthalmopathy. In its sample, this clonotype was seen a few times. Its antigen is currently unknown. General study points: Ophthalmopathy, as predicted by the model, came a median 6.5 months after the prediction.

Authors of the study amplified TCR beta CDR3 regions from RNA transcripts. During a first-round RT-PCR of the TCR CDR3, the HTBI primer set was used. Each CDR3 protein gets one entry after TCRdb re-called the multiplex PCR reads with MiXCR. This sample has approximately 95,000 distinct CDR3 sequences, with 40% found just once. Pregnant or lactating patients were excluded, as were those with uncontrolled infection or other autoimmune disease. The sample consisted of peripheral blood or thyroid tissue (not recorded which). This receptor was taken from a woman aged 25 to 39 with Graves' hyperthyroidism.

The CDR3 loop reads CASSVSSFAEQYF. The CDR3 nucleotides read TGTGCCAGCAGCGTGAGTAGCTTTGCCGAGCAGTACTTC. This chain uses TRBV9 with TRBJ2-7; D unclear. V dropped 2 bases and J dropped 6 bases, with 12 bases sitting between them. This CDR3 has 13 amino acids. Germline V gene sequence: CDR1 SGDLS, CDR2 YYNGEE.